This record looks at one TCR beta chain sequence and its context. No antigen is known for it. The sample holds no much larger clone one base away, and base qualities are not on file. The data originate from a study of blood T cell repertoires in COVID-19 (dated by TCRdb to the early 2020s). Regarding the study in general: Samples covering the acute and convalescent phases of COVID-19 were provided by collaborators in the United States, Italy and Spain. The prospective study material was composed of cDNA or gDNA derived from T cells, B-cell-depleted T cells, or PBMCs. The dataset comprised deeply sampled blood TCRbeta repertoires from subjects exposed to, actively infected with, or recovered from COVID-19. A freely available public database, intended as a resource for researchers studying the immune response to SARS-CoV-2, is where the repertoires were released. Samples came from the ongoing ImmuneRACE study (first 160 participants) plus 1,254 subjects from 6 global collaborators. The sample metadata nearly always contained a de-identified subject ID, COVID-19 status, age in years and sex. Where HLA class I and class II types were available, the types were taken from metadata supplied by the sample provider, not from assay-based typing. Broader findings and caveats from the paper: The amount of clinical and demographic metadata varied by source and participant and was provided uncurated.

The immunoSEQ Assay, a bias-controlled multiplex PCR, was used to amplify TCRbeta CDR3 regions from genomic DNA. The paper's processing steps were these. Nucleated cell counts per sample were estimated from amplification of reference gene primers within the assay. To quantify the absolute abundance of each unique TCRbeta CDR3 rearrangement, sequence reads were collapsed and filtered. For each sample, productive Simpson clonality was calculated as the square root of Simpson's diversity index over productive rearrangements. Sourced from immuneACCESS, this table was stored by TCRdb with only in-frame sequences that have V and J called. A share of the clones is absent; for the studies checked, an unresolved V gene accounts for under half, and the remainder has no known explanation. V, J and clone size reflect that table, while D and trimming were determined from the DNA. For this sample the table gives over 200,000 clones, of which approximately 90% were detected only once. Together, the top ten hold 0.8% to 1% of the sample.

In Seattle, one collaborating source enrolled patients while the infection was active and tracked those patients longitudinally over the course of disease. Collaborating institutions collected whole blood in K2EDTA tubes following their own protocols. For TCRbeta analysis, collaborators shipped samples as frozen whole blood, isolated PBMCs, or DNA extracted from either of those sample types. Sequences LGHDT (CDR1) and YNNKEL (CDR2) are obtained from the germline V gene (reference sequence). Trimming takes 6 bases off V and 1 base off J; junction bases not matched to a gene: 2. The CDR3 goes from the cysteine to the phenylalanine over 14 residues. Kept here is only the CDR3 DNA, which spans 42 bases and is read in frame from base 1.

The material sequenced was peripheral blood. The sequence was collected from a man between 60 and 75 years old with COVID-19, enrolled during active disease. The chain is encoded by TRBV3-1 (or the pseudogene TRBV3-2) joined to TRBJ1-1, with TRBD1 matching 10 junction bases. The CDR3 reads as follows: CASSRTGGNTEAFF. The nucleotide sequence reads as follows: TGTGCCAGCAGTCGGACAGGGGGGAACACTGAAGCTTTCTTT.